What follows are 19 T cell receptor beta chains derived from one specimen sequenced in a study of T cell responses to AZD1222 COVID-19 vaccine (dated by TCRdb to about 2021). Receptor amplification or capture employed the immunoSEQ multiplex PCR assay. TCRdb retrieved this table from immuneACCESS and kept in-frame rearrangements only. Not all clones are present; in checked studies, unresolved V genes account for under half, and no reason is known for the remainder. The sample data list roughly 150,000 clones, and approximately 89% of these were observed just once. About 4.6% of the sample rests with the top ten. The time point label for this specimen denotes: baseline before first vaccination. Material: peripheral blood, obtained on day 0 of AZD1222 vaccination. The receptor source for this set is an adult in good health.

The chain has TRBV28 and TRBJ2-7, with TRBD2 matching over 8 bases. The V and J ends lost 2 bases and 2 bases, in that order; junction bases with no gene match: 11. This CDR3 has 17 residues. Germline V lookup: CDR1 MDHEN, CDR2 SYDVKM. CDR3 DNA sequence: TGTGCCAGCAGTTTAAGGGTAGCGGGACGTAAAGCCTACGAGCAGTACTTC. This translates into CASSLRVAGRKAYEQYF.

CDR3 amino acids: CASSFQAGLLYNEQFF. The CDR3 DNA sequence: TGTGCCAGCAGCTTCCAGGCGGGACTGCTTTACAATGAGCAGTTCTTC. This chain links TRBV7-2 with TRBJ2-1; D is perhaps TRBD2 (6 bases). The germline V and J ends were trimmed by 3 bases and 4 bases, with 16 bases remaining between them. The CDR3 runs 16 residues. Germline V gene lookup returns CDR1 SGHTA and CDR2 FQGNSA.

Comments on this clone: Other DNA sequences of this sample code for an identical CDR3. The chain couples TRBV6-5 to TRBJ1-1, with unresolved D. CDR1 is MNHEY, CDR2 SVGAGI, per germline. This CDR3 comprises 14 residues. V lost 0 bases and J lost 3, with 8 bases in between. The CDR3 DNA follows: TGTGCCAGCAGTTACTCGCGCGGGCACACTGAAGCTTTCTTT. Protein: CASSYSRGHTEAFF.

The rearrangement links TRBV15 to TRBJ2-1; D is perhaps TRBD1 or TRBD2 (5 bases each). Germline-derived CDR1 and CDR2 are LNHNV and YYDKDF (reference sequence). V dropped 5 bases and J dropped 10 bases, with 18 bases sitting between them. The CDR3 consists of 14 residues. DNA for the CDR3: TGTGCCACCAGCTCCAGGGAGACTTCGGCGGAGCAGTTCTTC. Translated: CATSSRETSAEQFF. Supplemented by reference TRBV15 and TRBJ2-1, the full variable domain reads DAMVIQNPRYQVTQFGKPVTLSCSQTLNHNVMYWYQQKSSQAPKLLFHYYDKDFNNEADTPDNFQSRRPNTSFCFLDIRSPGLGDTAMYLCATSSRETSAEQFFGPGTRLTVL.

This chain joins TRBV9 and TRBJ1-1, with 7 nucleotides matching TRBD1. CDR1 SGDLS and CDR2 YYNGEE come from the germline V gene. This CDR3 spans 14 amino acids. Losses at the gene ends were 3 bases for V and 6 bases for J; bases not matched to a gene: 8. As DNA, the CDR3 is TGTGCCAGCAGCGCAGCGGACAGGTACTCTGAAGCTTTCTTT. Translated: CASSAADRYSEAFF.

This chain joins TRBV15 and TRBJ1-3; D may be TRBD1 (6 bases). Per the germline V gene, CDR1 is LNHNV and CDR2 is YYDKDF (reference sequence). The CDR3 loop spans 15 amino acids. Trimming removed 0 bases at V and 4 bases at J, with 10 bases between. Here the CDR3 DNA reads TGTGCCACCAGCAGAGATTGGGGGCAAGGAAACACCATATATTTT. The encoded protein is CATSRDWGQGNTIYF.

The chain combines TRBV4-3 with TRBJ2-3; 9 bases agree with TRBD2. The CDR3 is 16 residues long. V was pared by 0 bases and J by 13 bases, with 14 bases of the junction left unmatched. CDR1 and CDR2 (germline): LGHNA, YSLEER. CDR3 coding DNA: TGCGCCAGCAGCCAAGATTTCGTCTCCCGTGGGACTAGCAAGTATTTT. This codes for CASSQDFVSRGTSKYF.

The DNA for the CDR3 is TGTGCCAGCAGCTTGAGGGGGGCCACCGGGGAGCTGTTTTTT. It encodes CASSLRGATGELFF. The chain uses TRBV2 and TRBJ2-2; D may correspond to TRBD1 or TRBD2 (6 bases each). V was shortened by 6 bases and J by 4 bases, with 12 bases between the two germline ends. Germline V gene data show CDR1 as SNHLY and CDR2 as FYNNEI. This CDR3 is built from 14 residues.

CDR3 sequence reads: CASSRYRGDYEQYF. CDR3 in DNA: TGTGCCAGCAGTAGATACAGGGGGGATTACGAGCAGTACTTC. This chain uses TRBV6-5 with TRBJ2-7, with 8 bases fitting TRBD1. Germline V lookup: CDR1 MNHEY, CDR2 SVGAGI. The V gene end was trimmed by 5 bases and the J gene end by 4 bases; junction bases not matched to a gene: 7. The CDR3 is made up of 14 amino acids.

V is TRBV29-1 and J is TRBJ1-2, with TRBD1 matching 8 bases. This CDR3 has 15 residues. Germline lookup yields CDR1 SQVTM and CDR2 ANQGSEA. The V and J ends lost 3 bases and 4 bases, in that order; junction bases with no gene match: 10. The CDR3 nucleotides are TGCAGCGTTGATCTTGGTGGACAGGGAACCTATGGCTACACCTTC. Translated: CSVDLGGQGTYGYTF.

J is TRBJ1-5 and V is TRBV7-2, with TRBD1 as a possible D gene (5 bases). Trimming pared 1 base from V and 3 bases from J, leaving 10 bases between. Germline assignment: CDR1 SGHTA and CDR2 FQGNSA. CDR3 length: 15 residues. The CDR3 DNA follows: TGTGCCAGCAGCTTAGAGCAGGGATTCAATCAGCCCCAGCATTTT. Its protein product is CASSLEQGFNQPQHF.

The chain has TRBV15 and TRBJ1-1; D possibly corresponds to TRBD1 (5 bases). V was clipped by 6 bases and J by 5 bases, with 13 bases between them. This CDR3 contains 13 residues. CDR1 is LNHNV, CDR2 YYDKDF, per germline (reference sequence). The CDR3 region is CATSATGLTEAFF. The CDR3 DNA reads as TGTGCCACCAGTGCTACAGGCCTAACTGAAGCTTTCTTT.

V is TRBV15 and J is TRBJ1-6, with D possibly TRBD1 on 5 matching bases. The CDR3 sequence is 16 residues long. CDR1 and CDR2 (germline): LNHNV, YYDKDF (reference sequence). V gave up 5 bases and J gave up 10 bases, with 21 bases separating them. Here the CDR3 reads CATSSQGGDVVSPLHF. The CDR3 coding sequence is TGTGCCACCAGCTCTCAGGGAGGTGATGTCGTGTCACCCCTCCACTTT.

The chain joins TRBV19 to TRBJ1-5; no reliable D call. The germline V and J ends were trimmed by 3 bases and 6 bases, with 15 bases remaining between them. Germline V lookup: CDR1 LNHDA, CDR2 SQIVND (reference sequence). The CDR3 length is 15 residues. In DNA, the CDR3 is TGTGCCAGTAGTATTTTGGGTCTTGTCGGTCAGCCCCAGCATTTT. Its protein is CASSILGLVGQPQHF.

This chain links TRBV6-5 with TRBJ1-1; D may be TRBD1 (5 bases). CDR3 length equals 12 residues. CDR1 and CDR2 (germline): MNHEY, SVGAGI. Trimming took off 6 bases at V and 6 bases at J, with 11 bases between the two ends. For the CDR3, the DNA is TGTGCCAGCAGAAAAGGGGAATCTGAAGCTTTCTTT. As protein: CASRKGESEAFF.

For the CDR3, the DNA is TGTGCCAGCCGACTAGCAGGTGCCTACGAGCAGTACTTC. The encoded protein is CASRLAGAYEQYF. The chain carries TRBV7-2 and TRBJ2-7, with 7 bases that match TRBD2. From germline, CDR1 is SGHTA and CDR2 FQGNSA. V shed 8 bases and J 2 bases; nucleotides not matched to a gene: 6. The CDR3 totals 13 residues.

The chain joins TRBV9 to TRBJ2-3; weak D call: TRBD1 (8 bases). Trimming cost V 4 bases and J 12 bases, with 18 bases left between them. CDR1 is SGDLS, CDR2 YYNGEE, per germline. The CDR3 is made up of 13 amino acids. For the CDR3, the DNA is TGTGCCAGCAGCTTACAGGGGGGGGCTTTCCAGTATTTT. Encoded protein: CASSLQGGAFQYF.

V gene TRBV28 combines with J gene TRBJ1-5, with 12 nucleotides matching TRBD1. This CDR3 spans 16 amino acids. Germline CDR1 MDHEN, CDR2 SYDVKM. The V gene end was trimmed by 5 bases and the J gene end by 7 bases; junction bases not matched to a gene: 9. This chain's CDR3 is CASSTPGQGARQPQHF. CDR3 DNA sequence: TGTGCCAGCAGTACGCCGGGACAGGGGGCACGGCAGCCCCAGCATTTT.

The chain links TRBV9 to TRBJ2-1; 11 bases are a match to TRBD2. Germline trimming cut 4 bases from V and 0 bases from J; bases unmatched to any gene: 6. The germline V gene has CDR1 SGDLS and CDR2 YYNGEE. The CDR3 runs 17 residues. This CDR3 reads CASSPHTSGSSYNEQFF. The CDR3 DNA is TGTGCCAGCAGCCCCCATACTAGCGGGAGCTCCTACAATGAGCAGTTCTTC.